Sequencing of this T cell receptor beta chain was carried out in a study of blood T cells in healthy people across ages. The authors ran a second PCR of about 6 to 11 cycles using a sample-barcoded 5' primer and a J-beta primer mix. TCRdb processed the 5' RACE reads anew with MiXCR; each CDR3 protein has one entry. The table records 650,000 to 1,000,000 distinct CDR3 sequences, around 34% of them present only once. Every sample yielded at least 6.5 million isolated PBMCs. The amount of total RNA extracted per sample was at least 6 micrograms. V gave up 1 base and J gave up 4 bases, with 11 bases separating them. This CDR3 has 15 residues.

The chain carries TRBV12-3 or TRBV12-4 and TRBJ1-3, with a possible D match to TRBD1 (5 bases). This sequence was found in a man in his late teens or twenties in good health. Sequencing used blood. CDR3 residues: CASSLGPRGGNTIYF. CDR3 coding DNA: TGTGCCAGCAGTTTAGGGCCGAGGGGAGGAAACACCATATATTTT.